Presented here are 3 T cell receptor beta chains from one specimen sequenced in a study of blood T cell repertoires in COVID-19. The repertoire was sequenced with immunoSEQ multiplex PCR; TCRdb's copy has only in-frame clones and lacks some. The repertoire holds about 50,000 clones, with about 85% as singletons. Specimen: peripheral blood. Every receptor here comes from a woman aged 60 to 75 with acute or convalescent COVID-19.

The rearrangement uses TRBV4-2 and TRBJ2-2; D is possibly TRBD2 (7 bases). The CDR3 has 21 amino acids. V was pared by 0 bases and J by 1 base, with 24 bases between. CDR1 and CDR2 (germline): LGHNA, YNFKEQ. The CDR3 DNA sequence: TGTGCCAGCAGCCAAGATCCAGGTTTGGCTAGCGGAGGGGGGAACACCGGGGAGCTGTTTTTT. Protein sequence: CASSQDPGLASGGGNTGELFF.

The chain is built from TRBV15 and TRBJ2-1; TRBD2 matches at 9 bases. Germline CDR1 is LNHNV and CDR2 is YYDKDF (reference sequence). The CDR3 spans 16 residues. The V segment lost 0 bases and the J segment 6 bases; nucleotides outside the gene matches: 6. For the CDR3, the DNA is TGTGCCACCAGCAGAGATCCCAGCGGGAGGTCCAATGAGCAGTTCTTC. Its protein product is CATSRDPSGRSNEQFF.

The chain uses TRBV5-6 and TRBJ2-5; D perhaps matches TRBD2 (6 bases). In germline, CDR1 is SGHDT, CDR2 YYEEEE. Trimming cost V 2 bases and J 5 bases, with 13 bases left between them. The CDR3 is 14 residues long. CDR3 coding DNA: TGTGCCAGCAGCTTAGCGGGCCTAAGGGAGACCCAGTACTTC. This sequence encodes CASSLAGLRETQYF.